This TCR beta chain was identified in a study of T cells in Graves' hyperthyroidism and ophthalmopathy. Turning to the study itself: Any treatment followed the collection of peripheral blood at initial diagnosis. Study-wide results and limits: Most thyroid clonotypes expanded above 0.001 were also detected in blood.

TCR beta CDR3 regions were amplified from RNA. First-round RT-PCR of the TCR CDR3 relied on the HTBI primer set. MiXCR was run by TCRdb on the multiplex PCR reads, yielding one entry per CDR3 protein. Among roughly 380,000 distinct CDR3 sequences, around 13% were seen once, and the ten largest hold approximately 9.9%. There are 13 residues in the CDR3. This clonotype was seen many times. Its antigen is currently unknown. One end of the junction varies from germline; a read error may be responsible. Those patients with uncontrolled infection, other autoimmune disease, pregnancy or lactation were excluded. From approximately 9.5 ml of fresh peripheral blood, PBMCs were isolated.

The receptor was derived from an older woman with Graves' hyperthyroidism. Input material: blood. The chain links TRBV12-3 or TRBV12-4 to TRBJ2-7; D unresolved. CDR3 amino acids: CASSLDPSDEQYF. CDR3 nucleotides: TGTGCCAGCAGTTTAGACCCCTCCGACGAGCAGTACTTC.